This T cell receptor (beta chain) was recovered during a study of blood T cell repertoires in COVID-19. About the study: The United States, Italy and Spain supplied acute and convalescent COVID-19 samples.

The CDR3 has 14 amino acids. V dropped 3 bases and J dropped 6; count of bases not matched to a gene: 8. Germline CDR1 reads SGHNT; CDR2 reads YYREEE (reference sequence). In the authors' methods: Counts of nucleated cells, estimated from reference gene primer amplification, were obtained. The protocol was immunoSEQ multiplex PCR, while the TCRdb copy is restricted to in-frame clones and leaves out a portion. V and J calls and clone size are copied from that table; D and trimming were computed from the DNA. The table lists roughly 300,000 clones, 90% of them singletons. Recruitment covered 20 to 25 US areas and drew participants whose ages spanned roughly 18 to 89 years.

The sequence was collected from a woman aged 30 to 39 who had recovered from COVID-19. V is TRBV5-4 and J is TRBJ2-7; 8 bases align to TRBD1. The sequenced material came from PBMCs or T cells enriched from blood (not recorded which). The CDR3 loop reads CASSSGTGGGEQYF. The DNA of the CDR3 is TGTGCCAGCAGCTCCGGGACAGGCGGCGGCGAGCAGTACTTC.